This TCR beta chain was captured by sequencing in a study of blood T cell repertoires in COVID-19. Generated by immunoSEQ multiplex PCR, the TCRdb table keeps only in-frame clones and is missing some. This sample has 80,000 or so clones, with around 79% found just once. CDR1 and CDR2 (germline): MNHEY, SVGEGT. V was cut by 5 bases and J by 5 bases, with 18 bases left in between. The CDR3 extends over 16 amino acids. This TCR derives from a man between 50 and 59 years old with active or convalescent COVID-19. The specimen was peripheral blood. The rearrangement joins TRBV6-2 or TRBV6-3 to TRBJ2-2; weak D call: TRBD1 (5 bases). CDR3 sequence (DNA): TGTGCCAGCAGTCCCCCAGGGTATCGTGGGACCGGGGAGCTGTTTTTT. Encoded protein: CASSPPGYRGTGELFF.